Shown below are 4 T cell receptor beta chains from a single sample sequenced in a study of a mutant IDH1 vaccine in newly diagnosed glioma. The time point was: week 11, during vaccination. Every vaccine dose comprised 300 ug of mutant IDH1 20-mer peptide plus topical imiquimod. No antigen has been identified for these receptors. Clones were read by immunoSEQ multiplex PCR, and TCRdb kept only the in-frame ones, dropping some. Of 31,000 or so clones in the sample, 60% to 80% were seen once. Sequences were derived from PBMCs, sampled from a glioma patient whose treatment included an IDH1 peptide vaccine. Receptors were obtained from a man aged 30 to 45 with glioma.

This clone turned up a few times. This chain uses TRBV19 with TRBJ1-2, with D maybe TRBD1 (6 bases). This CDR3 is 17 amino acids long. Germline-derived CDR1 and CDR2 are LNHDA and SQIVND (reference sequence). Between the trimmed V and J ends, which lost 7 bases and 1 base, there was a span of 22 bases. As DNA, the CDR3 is TGTGCCAGTACCCCGTCGGCAGGGGAGAAGCTTAACTATGGCTACACCTTC. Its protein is CASTPSAGEKLNYGYTF.

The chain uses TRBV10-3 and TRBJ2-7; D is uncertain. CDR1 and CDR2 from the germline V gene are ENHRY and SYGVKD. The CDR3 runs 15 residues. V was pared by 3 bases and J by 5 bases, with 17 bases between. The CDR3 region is CAISDTDLNHNEQYF. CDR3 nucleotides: TGTGCCATCAGTGACACGGACCTCAACCACAACGAGCAGTACTTC.

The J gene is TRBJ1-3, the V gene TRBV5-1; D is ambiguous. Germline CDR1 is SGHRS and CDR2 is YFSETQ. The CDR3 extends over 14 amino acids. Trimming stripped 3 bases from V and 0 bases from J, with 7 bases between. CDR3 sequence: CASSSARSGNTIYF. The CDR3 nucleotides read TGCGCCAGCAGCTCGGCCCGCTCTGGAAACACCATATATTTT.

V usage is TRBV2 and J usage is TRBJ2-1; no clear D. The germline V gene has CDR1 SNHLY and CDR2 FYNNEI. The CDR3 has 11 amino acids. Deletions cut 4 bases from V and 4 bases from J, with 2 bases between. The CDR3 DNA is TGTGCCAGCAGTGGTTACAATGAGCAGTTCTTC. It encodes CASSGYNEQFF.